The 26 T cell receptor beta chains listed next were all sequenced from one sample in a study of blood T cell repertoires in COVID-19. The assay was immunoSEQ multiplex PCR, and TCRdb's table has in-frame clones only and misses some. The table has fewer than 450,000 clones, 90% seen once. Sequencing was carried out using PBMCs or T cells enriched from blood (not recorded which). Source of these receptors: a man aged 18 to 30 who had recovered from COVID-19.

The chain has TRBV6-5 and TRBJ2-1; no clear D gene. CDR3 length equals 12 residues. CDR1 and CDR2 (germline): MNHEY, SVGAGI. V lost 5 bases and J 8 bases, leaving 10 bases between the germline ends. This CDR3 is CASSRRPDEQFF. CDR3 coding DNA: TGTGCCAGCAGTCGGCGGCCGGATGAGCAGTTCTTC.

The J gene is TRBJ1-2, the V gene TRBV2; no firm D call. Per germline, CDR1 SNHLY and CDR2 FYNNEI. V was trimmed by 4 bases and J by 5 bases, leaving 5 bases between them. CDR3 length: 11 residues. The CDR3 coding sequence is TGTGCCAGCAGTGGGGAGTATGGCTACACCTTC. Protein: CASSGEYGYTF.

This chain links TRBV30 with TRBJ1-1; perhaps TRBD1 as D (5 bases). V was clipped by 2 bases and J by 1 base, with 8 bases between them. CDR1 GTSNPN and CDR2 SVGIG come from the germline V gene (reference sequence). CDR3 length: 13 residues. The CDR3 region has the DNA TGTGCCTGGAGTACAGGACAGAACACTGAAGCTTTCTTT. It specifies CAWSTGQNTEAFF.

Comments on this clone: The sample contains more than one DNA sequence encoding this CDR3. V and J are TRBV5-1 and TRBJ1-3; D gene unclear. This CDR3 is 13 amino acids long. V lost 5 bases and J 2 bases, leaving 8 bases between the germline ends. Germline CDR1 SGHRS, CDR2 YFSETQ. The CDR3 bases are TGCGCCAGCAGTCCGTCTACTGGAAACACCATATATTTT. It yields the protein CASSPSTGNTIYF.

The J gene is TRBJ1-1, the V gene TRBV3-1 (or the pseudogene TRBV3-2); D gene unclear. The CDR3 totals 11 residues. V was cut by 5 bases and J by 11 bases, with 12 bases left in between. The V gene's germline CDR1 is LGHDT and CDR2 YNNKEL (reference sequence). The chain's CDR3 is CASSIGDLAFF. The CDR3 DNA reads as TGTGCCAGCAGCATCGGTGACTTGGCTTTCTTT.

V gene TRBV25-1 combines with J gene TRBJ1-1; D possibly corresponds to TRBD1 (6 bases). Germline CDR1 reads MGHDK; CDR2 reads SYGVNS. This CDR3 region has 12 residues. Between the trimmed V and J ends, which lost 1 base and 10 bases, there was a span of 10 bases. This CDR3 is CASSELGRGAFF. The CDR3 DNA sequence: TGTGCCAGCAGTGAATTAGGCAGGGGAGCTTTCTTT. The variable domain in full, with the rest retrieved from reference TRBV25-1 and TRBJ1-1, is EADIYQTPRYLVIGTGKKITLECSQTMGHDKMYWYQQDPGMELHLIHYSYGVNSTEKGDLSSESTVSRIRTEHFPLTLESARPSHTSQYLCASSELGRGAFFGQGTRLTVV.

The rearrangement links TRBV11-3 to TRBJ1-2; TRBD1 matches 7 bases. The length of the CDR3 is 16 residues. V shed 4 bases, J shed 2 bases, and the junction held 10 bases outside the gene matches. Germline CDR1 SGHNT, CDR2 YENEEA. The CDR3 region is CASSYRQGGVNYGYTF. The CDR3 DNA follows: TGTGCCAGCAGCTACCGACAGGGAGGTGTCAACTATGGCTACACCTTC.

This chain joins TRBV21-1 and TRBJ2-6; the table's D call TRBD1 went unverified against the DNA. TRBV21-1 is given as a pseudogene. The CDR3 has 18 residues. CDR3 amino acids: CASSPTGTGASGANVLTF. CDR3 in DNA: TGTGCCAGCAGCCCTACCGGGACAGGGGCATCAGGGGCCAACGTCCTGACTTTC.

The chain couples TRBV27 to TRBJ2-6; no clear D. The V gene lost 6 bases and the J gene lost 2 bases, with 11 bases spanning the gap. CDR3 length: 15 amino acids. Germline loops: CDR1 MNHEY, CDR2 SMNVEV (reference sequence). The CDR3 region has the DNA TGTGCCAGCAGCCACCCCGGAGCTGGGGCCAACGTCCTGACTTTC. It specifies CASSHPGAGANVLTF.

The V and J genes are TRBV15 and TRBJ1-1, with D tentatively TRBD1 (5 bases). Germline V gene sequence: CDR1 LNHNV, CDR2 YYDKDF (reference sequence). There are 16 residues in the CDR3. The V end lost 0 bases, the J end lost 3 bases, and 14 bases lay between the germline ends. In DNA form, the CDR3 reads TGTGCCACCAGCAGAGAGTACAGCGTAGGGGACACTGAAGCTTTCTTT. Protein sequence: CATSREYSVGDTEAFF.

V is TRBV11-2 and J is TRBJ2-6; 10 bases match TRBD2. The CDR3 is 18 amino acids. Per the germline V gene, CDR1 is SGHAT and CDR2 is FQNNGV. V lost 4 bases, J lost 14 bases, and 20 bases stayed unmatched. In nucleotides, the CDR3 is TGTGCCAGCAGCTCAAAAAGGGAGCTTAGCGGGAGGCCCGATATCCTGACTTTC. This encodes CASSSKRELSGRPDILTF.

The CDR3 DNA sequence: TGCAGCGTTAGGGGGCTAGGAGGAAACACCATATATTTT. Translation gives CSVRGLGGNTIYF. The chain employs TRBV29-1 and TRBJ1-3; 7 bases fit TRBD1. The ends lost 5 bases at V and 4 bases at J; junction bases unmatched: 5. This CDR3 is 13 amino acids long. CDR1 is SQVTM, CDR2 ANQGSEA, per germline.

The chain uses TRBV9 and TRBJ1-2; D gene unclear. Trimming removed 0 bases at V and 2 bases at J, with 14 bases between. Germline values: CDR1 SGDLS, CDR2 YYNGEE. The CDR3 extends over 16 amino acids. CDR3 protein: CASSVAPWEGNYGYTF. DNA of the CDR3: TGTGCCAGCAGCGTAGCCCCTTGGGAGGGCAACTATGGCTACACCTTC.

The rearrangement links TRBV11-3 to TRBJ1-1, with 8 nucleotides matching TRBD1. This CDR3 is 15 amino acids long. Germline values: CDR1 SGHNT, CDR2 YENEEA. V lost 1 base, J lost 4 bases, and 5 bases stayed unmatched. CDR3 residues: CASSLVGQGATEAFF. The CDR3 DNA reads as TGTGCCAGCAGCTTAGTGGGTCAGGGGGCCACTGAAGCTTTCTTT.

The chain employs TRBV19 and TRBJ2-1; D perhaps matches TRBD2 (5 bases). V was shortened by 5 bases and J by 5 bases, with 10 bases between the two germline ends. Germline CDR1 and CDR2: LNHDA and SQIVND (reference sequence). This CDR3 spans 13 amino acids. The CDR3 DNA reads TGTGCCAGTAGTCTTCTAGCCCACAATGAGCAGTTCTTC. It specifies CASSLLAHNEQFF.

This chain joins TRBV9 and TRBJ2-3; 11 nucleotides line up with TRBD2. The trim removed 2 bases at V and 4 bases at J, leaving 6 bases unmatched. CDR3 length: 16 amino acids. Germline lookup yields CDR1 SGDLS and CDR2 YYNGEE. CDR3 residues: CASSVSGGAGADTQYF. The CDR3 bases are TGTGCCAGCAGCGTTAGCGGGGGGGCCGGGGCAGATACGCAGTATTTT.

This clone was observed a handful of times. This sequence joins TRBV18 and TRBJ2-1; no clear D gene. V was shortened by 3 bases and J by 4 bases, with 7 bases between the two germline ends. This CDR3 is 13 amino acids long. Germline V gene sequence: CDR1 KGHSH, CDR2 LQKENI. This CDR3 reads CASSPTEYNEQFF. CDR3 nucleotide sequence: TGTGCCAGCTCACCCACAGAGTACAATGAGCAGTTCTTC.

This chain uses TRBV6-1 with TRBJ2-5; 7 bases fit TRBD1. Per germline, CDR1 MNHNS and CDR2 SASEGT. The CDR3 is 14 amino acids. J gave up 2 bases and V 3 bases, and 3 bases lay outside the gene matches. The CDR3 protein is CASSEWGQQETQYF. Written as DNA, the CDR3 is TGTGCCAGCAGTGAGTGGGGACAGCAAGAGACCCAGTACTTC.

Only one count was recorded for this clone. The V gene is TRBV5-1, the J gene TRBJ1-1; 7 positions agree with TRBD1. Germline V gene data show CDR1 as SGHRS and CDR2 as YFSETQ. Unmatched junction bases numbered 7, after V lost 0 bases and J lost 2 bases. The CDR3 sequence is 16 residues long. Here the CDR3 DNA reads TGCGCCAGCAGCTTGGCTCAGGGGGAGTTTAACACTGAAGCTTTCTTT. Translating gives CASSLAQGEFNTEAFF.

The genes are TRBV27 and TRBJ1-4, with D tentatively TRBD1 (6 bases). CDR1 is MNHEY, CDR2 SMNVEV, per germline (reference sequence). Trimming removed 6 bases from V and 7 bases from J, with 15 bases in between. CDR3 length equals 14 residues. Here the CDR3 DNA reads TGTGCCAGCAGCCTACTGGGGGCGGGTGAAAAACTGTTTTTT. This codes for CASSLLGAGEKLFF.

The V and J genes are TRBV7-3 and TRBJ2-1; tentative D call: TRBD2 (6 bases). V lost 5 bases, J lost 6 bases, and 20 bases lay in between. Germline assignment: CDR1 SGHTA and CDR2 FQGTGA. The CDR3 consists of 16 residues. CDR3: CASSPAGGVGSNEQFF. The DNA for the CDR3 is TGTGCCAGCAGCCCTGCAGGCGGGGTGGGGAGCAATGAGCAGTTCTTC.

The CDR3 region is CASSEGQGAEKLFF. CDR3 DNA: TGTGCCAGCAGCGAGGGACAGGGGGCTGAAAAACTGTTTTTT. The chain couples TRBV9 to TRBJ1-4; 12 bases align to TRBD1. Germline V gene data show CDR1 as SGDLS and CDR2 as YYNGEE. Trimming removed 3 bases from V and 7 bases from J; junction bases left unmatched: 1. CDR3 size: 14 residues.

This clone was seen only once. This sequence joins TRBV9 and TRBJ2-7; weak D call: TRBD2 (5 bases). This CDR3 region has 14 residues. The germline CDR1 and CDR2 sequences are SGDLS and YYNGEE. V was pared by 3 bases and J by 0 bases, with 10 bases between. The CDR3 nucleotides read TGTGCCAGCAGCGACGGGATTTTCTCCTACGAGCAGTACTTC. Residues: CASSDGIFSYEQYF.

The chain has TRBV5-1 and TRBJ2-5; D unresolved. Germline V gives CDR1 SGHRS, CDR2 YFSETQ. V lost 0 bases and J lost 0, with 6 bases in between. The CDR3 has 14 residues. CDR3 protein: CASSLGADQETQYF. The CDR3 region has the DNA TGCGCCAGCAGCTTGGGTGCGGACCAAGAGACCCAGTACTTC. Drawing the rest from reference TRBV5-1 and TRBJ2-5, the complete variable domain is KAGVTQTPRYLIKTRGQQVTLSCSPISGHRSVSWYQQTPGQGLQFLFEYFSETQRNKGNFPGRFSGRQFSNSRSEMNVSTLELGDSALYLCASSLGADQETQYFGPGTRLLVL.

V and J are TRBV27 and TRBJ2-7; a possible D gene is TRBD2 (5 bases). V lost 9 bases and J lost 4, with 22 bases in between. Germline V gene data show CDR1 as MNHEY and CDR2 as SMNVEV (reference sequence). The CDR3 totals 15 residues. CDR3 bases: TGTGCCAGTAGTGGGCCCCACGCGGGCAGATACGAGCAGTACTTC. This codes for CASSGPHAGRYEQYF.

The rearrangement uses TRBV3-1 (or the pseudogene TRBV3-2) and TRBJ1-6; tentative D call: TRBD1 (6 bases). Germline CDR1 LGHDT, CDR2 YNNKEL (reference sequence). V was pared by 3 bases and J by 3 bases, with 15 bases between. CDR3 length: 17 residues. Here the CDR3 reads CASSHERTVLYNSPLHF. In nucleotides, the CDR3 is TGTGCCAGCAGCCATGAAAGGACAGTGCTCTATAATTCACCCCTCCACTTT.